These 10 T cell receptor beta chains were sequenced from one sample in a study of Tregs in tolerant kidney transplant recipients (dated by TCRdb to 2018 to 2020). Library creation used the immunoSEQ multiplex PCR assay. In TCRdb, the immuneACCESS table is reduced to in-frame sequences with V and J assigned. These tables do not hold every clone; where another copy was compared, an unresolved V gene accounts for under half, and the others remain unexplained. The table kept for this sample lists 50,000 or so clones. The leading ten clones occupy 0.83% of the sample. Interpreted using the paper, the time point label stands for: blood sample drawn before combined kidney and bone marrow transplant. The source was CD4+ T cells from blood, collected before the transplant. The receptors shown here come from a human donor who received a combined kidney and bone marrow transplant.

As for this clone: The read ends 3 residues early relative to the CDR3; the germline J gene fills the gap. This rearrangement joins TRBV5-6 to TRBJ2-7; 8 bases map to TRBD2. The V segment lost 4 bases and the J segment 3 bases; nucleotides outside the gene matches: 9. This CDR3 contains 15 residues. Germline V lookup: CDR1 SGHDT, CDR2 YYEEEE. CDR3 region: CASSPAGASDYEQYF. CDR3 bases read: TGTGCCAGCAGCCCAGCGGGGGCGAGCGACTACGAG.

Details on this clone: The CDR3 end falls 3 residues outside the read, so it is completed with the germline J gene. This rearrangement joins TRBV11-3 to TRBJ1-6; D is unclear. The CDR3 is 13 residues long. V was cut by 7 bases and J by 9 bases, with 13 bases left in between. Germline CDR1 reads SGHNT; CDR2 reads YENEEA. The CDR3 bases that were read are TGTGCCAGCATCCCTAAGTCTCCTTCACCC. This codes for CASIPKSPSP. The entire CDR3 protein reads CASIPKSPSPLHF.

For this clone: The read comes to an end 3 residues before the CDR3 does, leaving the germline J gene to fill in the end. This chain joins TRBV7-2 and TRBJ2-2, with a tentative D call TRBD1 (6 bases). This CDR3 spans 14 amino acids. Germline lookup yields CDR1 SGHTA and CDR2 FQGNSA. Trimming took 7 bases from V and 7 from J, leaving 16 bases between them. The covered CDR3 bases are TGTGCCAGCACCCTCCAGGGGCAAGTCGGGGAG. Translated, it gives CASTLQGQVGE. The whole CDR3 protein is CASTLQGQVGELFF.

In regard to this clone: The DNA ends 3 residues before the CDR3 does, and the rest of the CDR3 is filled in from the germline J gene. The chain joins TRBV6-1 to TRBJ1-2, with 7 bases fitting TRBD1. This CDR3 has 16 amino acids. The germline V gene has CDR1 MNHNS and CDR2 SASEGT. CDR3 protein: CASSEAGRGPSGGYTF. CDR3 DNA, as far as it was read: TGTGCCAGCAGTGAAGCGGGAAGGGGGCCCTCCGGGGGC.

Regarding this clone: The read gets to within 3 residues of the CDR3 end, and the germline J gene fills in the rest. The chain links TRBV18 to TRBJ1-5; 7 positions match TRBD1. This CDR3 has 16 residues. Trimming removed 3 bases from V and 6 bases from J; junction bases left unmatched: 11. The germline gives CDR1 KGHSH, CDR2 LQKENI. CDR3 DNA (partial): TGTGCCAGCTCACCGTTAGGGGGCCCGACGGGTCAGCCC. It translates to CASSPLGGPTGQP. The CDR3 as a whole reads CASSPLGGPTGQPQHF.

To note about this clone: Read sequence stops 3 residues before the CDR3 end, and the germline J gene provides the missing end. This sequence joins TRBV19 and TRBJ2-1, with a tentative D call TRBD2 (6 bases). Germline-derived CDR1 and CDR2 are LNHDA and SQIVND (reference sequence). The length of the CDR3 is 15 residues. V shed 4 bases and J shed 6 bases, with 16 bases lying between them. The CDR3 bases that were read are TGTGCCAGTAGTAGTATCGGGGACTTCCCCAATGAG. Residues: CASSSIGDFPNE. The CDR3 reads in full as CASSSIGDFPNEQFF.

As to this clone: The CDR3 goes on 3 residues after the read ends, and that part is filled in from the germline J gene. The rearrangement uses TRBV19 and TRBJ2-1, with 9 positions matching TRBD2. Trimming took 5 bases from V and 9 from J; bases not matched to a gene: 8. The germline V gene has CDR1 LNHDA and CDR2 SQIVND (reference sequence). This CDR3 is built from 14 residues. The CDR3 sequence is CASSSLAGATEQFF. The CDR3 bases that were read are TGTGCCAGTAGTTCATTAGCGGGAGCGACTGAG.

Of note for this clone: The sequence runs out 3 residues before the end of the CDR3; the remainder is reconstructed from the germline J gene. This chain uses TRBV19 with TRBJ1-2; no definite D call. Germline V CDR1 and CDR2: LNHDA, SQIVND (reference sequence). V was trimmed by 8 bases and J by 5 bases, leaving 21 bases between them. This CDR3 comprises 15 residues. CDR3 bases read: TGTGCCAGTTCCAAGGGAAGGGCGGGAAGTTATGGC. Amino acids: CASSKGRAGSYG. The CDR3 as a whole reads CASSKGRAGSYGYTF.

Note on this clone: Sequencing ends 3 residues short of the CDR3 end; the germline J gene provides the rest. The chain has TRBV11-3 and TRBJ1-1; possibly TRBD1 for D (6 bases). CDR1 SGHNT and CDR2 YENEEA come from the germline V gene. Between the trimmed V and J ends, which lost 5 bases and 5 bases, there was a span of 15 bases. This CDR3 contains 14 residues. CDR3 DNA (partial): TGTGCCAGCAGCCCCCGGGGGGCAGGAACTGAA. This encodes CASSPRGAGTE. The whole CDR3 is CASSPRGAGTEAFF.

The covered CDR3 bases are TGTGCCAGCTCACCAGACAGGTCCACCTACGAG. Translation gives CASSPDRSTYE. The whole CDR3 protein is CASSPDRSTYEQYF. The chain employs TRBV18 and TRBJ2-7; TRBD1 might be the D (6 bases). The read stops 3 residues short of the end of the CDR3; the missing end is completed from the germline J gene. The germline CDR1 and CDR2 sequences are KGHSH and LQKENI. CDR3 size: 14 residues. Trimming stripped 2 bases from V and 2 bases from J, with 10 bases between.